Reported below is one T cell receptor beta chain. Terminally differentiated effector memory CD45RA+ cells were excluded by CCR7 positive selection of CD45RO-negative cells. Nashville, Tennessee was home to all donors, each a Caucasian adult. The sample originates from a study of shared clonotypes between healthy human individuals. Trimming stripped 4 bases from V and 3 bases from J, with 16 bases between. Germline-derived CDR1 and CDR2 are SGHVS and FQNEAQ. The CDR3 is 15 residues long. When replicate PCRs were run on sorted subsets, they used around 200 ng DNA, 30,000 to 35,000 T cell genomes. As originally analysed: From ImmunoSEQ came sequences covering only the junction and carrying no quality scores, so filtering differed. Profiling relied on immunoSEQ multiplex PCR, and the TCRdb table lists in-frame clones only, not all of them. V, J and clone size reflect that table, while D and trimming were determined from the DNA. The table has roughly 650,000 clones, roughly 95% seen once.

The origin of this receptor is a woman aged 30 to 39 in good health. The V call is TRBV7-8, the J call TRBJ2-7; unclear D gene. Sample: naive CD8+ T cells sorted from blood. DNA for the CDR3: TGTGCCAGCAGCTATACTGGCGCCCGCGTCTACGAGCAGTACTTC. Its translation: CASSYTGARVYEQYF.